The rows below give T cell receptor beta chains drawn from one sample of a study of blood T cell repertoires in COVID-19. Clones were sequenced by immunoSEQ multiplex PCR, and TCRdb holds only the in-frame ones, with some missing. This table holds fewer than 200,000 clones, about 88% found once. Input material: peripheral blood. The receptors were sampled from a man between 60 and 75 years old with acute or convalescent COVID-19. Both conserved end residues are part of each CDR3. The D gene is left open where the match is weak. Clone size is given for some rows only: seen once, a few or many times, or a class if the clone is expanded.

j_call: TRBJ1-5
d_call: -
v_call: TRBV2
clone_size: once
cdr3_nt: TGTGCCAGCAGTGAATACAGGGTCAATCAGCCCCAGCATTTT
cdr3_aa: CASSEYRVNQPQHF

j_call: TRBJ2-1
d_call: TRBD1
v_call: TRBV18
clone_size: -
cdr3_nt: TGTGCCAGCTCCCTGGACAGGGGGCCCCCCAACAATGAGCAGTTCTTC
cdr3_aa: CASSLDRGPPNNEQFF

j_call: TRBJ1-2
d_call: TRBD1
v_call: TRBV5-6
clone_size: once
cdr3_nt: TGTGCCAGCAGCTTGGTCGGGACAGGGGCTAACTATGGCTACACCTTC
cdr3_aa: CASSLVGTGANYGYTF

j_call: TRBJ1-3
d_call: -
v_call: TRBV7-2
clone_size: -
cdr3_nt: TGTGCCAGCAGCGCGTACAGGGCTGGAAACACCATATATTTT
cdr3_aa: CASSAYRAGNTIYF

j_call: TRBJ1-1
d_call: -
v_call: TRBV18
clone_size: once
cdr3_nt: TGTGCCAGCTCACCAGGGGGCTCGGGGACTGAAGCTTTCTTT
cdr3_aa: CASSPGGSGTEAFF

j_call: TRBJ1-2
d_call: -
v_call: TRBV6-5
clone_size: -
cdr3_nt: TGTGCCAGCAGCCCCGGGGGGATTCGGGGCTACACCTTC
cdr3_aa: CASSPGGIRGYTF

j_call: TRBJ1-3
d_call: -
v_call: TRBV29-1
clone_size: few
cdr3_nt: TGCAGCGTTGGAGGAATTTCTGGAAACACCATATATTTT
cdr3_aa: CSVGGISGNTIYF

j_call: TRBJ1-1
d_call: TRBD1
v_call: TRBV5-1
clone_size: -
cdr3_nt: TGCGCCAGCAGCTATGGTGGGGGACAGGGAACGAACACTGAAGCTTTCTTT
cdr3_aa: CASSYGGGQGTNTEAFF

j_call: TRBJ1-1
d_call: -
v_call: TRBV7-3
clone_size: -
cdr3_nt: TGTGCCAGCAGCCCCGAGGGTAACACTGAAGCTTTCTTT
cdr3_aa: CASSPEGNTEAFF

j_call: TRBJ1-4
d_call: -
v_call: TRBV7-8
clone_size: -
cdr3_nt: TGTGCCAGCAGCCCCAACACGATAACTAATGAAAAACTGTTTTTT
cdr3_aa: CASSPNTITNEKLFF

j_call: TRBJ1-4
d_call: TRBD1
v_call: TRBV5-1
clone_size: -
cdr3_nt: TGCGCCAGCAGCCCCGGGACAGGCGGTAATGAAAAACTGTTTTTT
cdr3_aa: CASSPGTGGNEKLFF

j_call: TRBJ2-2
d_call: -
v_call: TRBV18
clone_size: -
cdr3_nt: TGTGCCAGCTCTCAGGGACTCACCGGGGAGCTGTTTTTT
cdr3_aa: CASSQGLTGELFF

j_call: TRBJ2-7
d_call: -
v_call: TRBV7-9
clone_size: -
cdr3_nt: TGTGCCAGCAGCGACGGGAGTTCCTACGAGCAGTACTTC
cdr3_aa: CASSDGSSYEQYF

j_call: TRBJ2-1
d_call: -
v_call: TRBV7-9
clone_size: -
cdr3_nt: TGTGCCAGCAGCTCGAATTCCATGAGCTCCTACAATGAGCAGTTCTTC
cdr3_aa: CASSSNSMSSYNEQFF

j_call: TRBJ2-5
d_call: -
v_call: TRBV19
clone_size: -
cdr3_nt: TGTGCCAGTAAGCGGGCCAAGGGAAAAGAGACCCAGTACTTC
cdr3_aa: CASKRAKGKETQYF

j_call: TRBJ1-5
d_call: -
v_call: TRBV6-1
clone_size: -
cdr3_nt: TGTGCCAGCAGCCGCGGGGGAGAAATCCAGCCCCAGCATTTT
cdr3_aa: CASSRGGEIQPQHF

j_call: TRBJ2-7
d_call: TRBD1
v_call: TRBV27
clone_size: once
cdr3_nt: TGTGCCAGCAGTAAACCGGGACAGGGGAGCTACGAGCAGTACTTC
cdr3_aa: CASSKPGQGSYEQYF

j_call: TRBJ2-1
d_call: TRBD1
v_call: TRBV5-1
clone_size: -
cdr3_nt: TGCGCCAGCAGCCCCGTTCGAGCAGGGGGAGCGGATGAGCAGTTCTTC
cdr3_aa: CASSPVRAGGADEQFF

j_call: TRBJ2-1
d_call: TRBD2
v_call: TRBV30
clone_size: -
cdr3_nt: TGTGCCTGGAGTTGGGGGACTAGCGGGAGGGGTGAGCAGTTCTTC
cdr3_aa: CAWSWGTSGRGEQFF

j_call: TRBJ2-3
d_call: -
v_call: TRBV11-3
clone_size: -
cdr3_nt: TGTGCCAGCAGCTTATTATCAGGCCGAGATACGCAGTATTTT
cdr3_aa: CASSLLSGRDTQYF

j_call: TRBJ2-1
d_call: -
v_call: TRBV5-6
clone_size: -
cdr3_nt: TGTGCCAGCAGCCGCGGGACAGCGACCTACAATGAGCAGTTCTTC
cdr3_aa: CASSRGTATYNEQFF

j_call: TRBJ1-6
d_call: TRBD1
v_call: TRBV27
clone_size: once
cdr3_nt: TGTGCCAGCAGTCCCAGGCAGGGGGCTCTTATGAATTCACCCCTCCACTTT
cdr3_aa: CASSPRQGALMNSPLHF

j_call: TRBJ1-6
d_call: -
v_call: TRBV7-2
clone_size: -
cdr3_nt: TGTGCCAGCAGCTCCGAAATGGCCTCACCCCTCCACTTT
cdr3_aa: CASSSEMASPLHF

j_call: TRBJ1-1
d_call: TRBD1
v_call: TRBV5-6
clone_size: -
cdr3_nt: TGTGCCAGCAGCTTGTGGCCAGGGGGTTTGGGCACTGAAGCTTTCTTT
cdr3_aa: CASSLWPGGLGTEAFF

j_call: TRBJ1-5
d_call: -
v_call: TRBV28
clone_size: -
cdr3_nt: TGTGCCAGCAGTTCGGACACGCTAAGCAATCAGCCCCAGCATTTT
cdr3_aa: CASSSDTLSNQPQHF

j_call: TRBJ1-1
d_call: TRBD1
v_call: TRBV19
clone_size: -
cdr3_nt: TGTGCCAGTAGTATACTACAGGGGGCGAACACTGAAGCTTTCTTT
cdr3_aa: CASSILQGANTEAFF

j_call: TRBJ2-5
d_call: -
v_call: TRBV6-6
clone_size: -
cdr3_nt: TGTGCCAGCAGTTTGACAGGTGCAGAGACCCAGTACTTC
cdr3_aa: CASSLTGAETQYF

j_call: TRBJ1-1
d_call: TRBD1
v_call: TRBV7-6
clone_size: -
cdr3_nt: TGTGCCAGCAGGAACCAACAGGGGGCTGAAGCTTTCTTT
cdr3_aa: CASRNQQGAEAFF

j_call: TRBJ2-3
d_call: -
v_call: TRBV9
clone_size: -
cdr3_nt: TGTGCCAGCAGCGTAGATCCCCCAGGGTTAATCACAGATACGCAGTATTTT
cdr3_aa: CASSVDPPGLITDTQYF

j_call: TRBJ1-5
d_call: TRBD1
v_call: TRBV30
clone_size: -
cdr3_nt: TGTGCCTGGAGTCTAAACAGGGGGCCAGGCAATCAGCCCCAGCATTTT
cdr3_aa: CAWSLNRGPGNQPQHF

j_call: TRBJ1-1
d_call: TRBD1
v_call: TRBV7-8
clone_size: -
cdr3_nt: TGTGCCAGCAGCTCTGGACAGGGACCGAACACTGAAGCTTTCTTT
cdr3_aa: CASSSGQGPNTEAFF

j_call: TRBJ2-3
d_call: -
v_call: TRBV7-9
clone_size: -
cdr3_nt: TGTGCCGCTCCGCAGGCCTTGAGCACAGATACGCAGTATTTT
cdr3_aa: CAAPQALSTDTQYF

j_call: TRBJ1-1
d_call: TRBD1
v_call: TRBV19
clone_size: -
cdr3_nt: TGTGCCAGTAGTAAGGACAGGGATTGGAACACTGAAGCTTTCTTT
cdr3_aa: CASSKDRDWNTEAFF

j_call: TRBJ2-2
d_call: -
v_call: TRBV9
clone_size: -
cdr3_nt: TGTGCCAGCAGCCCCCGTCTGGGGGCGCGGGCAAACACCGGGGAGCTGTTTTTT
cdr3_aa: CASSPRLGARANTGELFF

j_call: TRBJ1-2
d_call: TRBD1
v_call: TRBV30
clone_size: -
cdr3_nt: TGTGCCTTGGGTCGACAGGGGGCTTTCCATGGCTACACCTTC
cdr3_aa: CALGRQGAFHGYTF

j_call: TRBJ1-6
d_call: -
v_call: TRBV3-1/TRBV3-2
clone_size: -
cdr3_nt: TGTGCCAGCAGCCAAGTAGGGGGGGCTTATAATTCACCCCTCCACTTT
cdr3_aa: CASSQVGGAYNSPLHF

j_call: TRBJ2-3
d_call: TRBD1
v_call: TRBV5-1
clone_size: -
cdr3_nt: TGCGCCAGCAGCTTGATCACAGGGGGCCCTGGAGATACGCAGTATTTT
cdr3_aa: CASSLITGGPGDTQYF

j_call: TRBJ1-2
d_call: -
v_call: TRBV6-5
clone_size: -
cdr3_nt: TGTGCCAGCAGTCCTCCGACAGTGACGAACTATGGCTACACCTTC
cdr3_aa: CASSPPTVTNYGYTF

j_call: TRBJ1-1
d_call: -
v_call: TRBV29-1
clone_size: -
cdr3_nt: TGCAGCGTTGAAGGACAGCTGAACACTGAAGCTTTCTTT
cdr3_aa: CSVEGQLNTEAFF

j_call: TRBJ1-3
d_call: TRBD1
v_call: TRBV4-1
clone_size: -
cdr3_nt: TGCGCCAGCAGCCAAGTAAGAACAGGGGATCGAATAGGCTCTGGAAACACCATATATTTT
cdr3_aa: CASSQVRTGDRIGSGNTIYF

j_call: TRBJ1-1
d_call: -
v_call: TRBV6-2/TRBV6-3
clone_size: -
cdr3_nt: TGTGCCAGCACCCCCGGACAGCGAAGAGCTGAAGCTTTCTTT
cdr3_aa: CASTPGQRRAEAFF

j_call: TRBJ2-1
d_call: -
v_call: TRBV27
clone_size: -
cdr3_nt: TGTGCCAGCAGTTCTAGCCGGGTCGGGAAGCCCACCTACAGTGAGCAGTTCTTC
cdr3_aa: CASSSSRVGKPTYSEQFF

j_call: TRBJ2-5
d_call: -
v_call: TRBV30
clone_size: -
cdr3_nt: TGTGCCTGGAGTCGGGACTTAGGCCGGGAGACCCAGTACTTC
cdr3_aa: CAWSRDLGRETQYF

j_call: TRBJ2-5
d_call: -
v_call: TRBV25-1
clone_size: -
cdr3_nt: TGTGCCAGCAGTGACGTGGGGGCCTCACCCAAGGGGGAGACCCAGTACTTC
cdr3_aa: CASSDVGASPKGETQYF

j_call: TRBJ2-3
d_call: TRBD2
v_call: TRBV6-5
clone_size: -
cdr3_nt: TGTGCCAGCAGGCTAGCGGGTTTGGATACGCAGTATTTT
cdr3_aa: CASRLAGLDTQYF

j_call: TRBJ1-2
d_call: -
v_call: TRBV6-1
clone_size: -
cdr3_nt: TGTGCCAGCAGTGAAAACCCGGGAGGACTCTATGGCTACACCTTC
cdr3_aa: CASSENPGGLYGYTF

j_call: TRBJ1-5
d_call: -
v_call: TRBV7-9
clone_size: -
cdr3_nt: TGTGCCAGCAGCTTAGCGGGGCAGATTAGCAATCAGCCCCAGCATTTT
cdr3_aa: CASSLAGQISNQPQHF

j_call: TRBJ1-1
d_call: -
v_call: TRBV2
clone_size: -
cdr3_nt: TGTGCCAGCAGGTGGACTTCTGAAGCTTTCTTT
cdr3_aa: CASRWTSEAFF

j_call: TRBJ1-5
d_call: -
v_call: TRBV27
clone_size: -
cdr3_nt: TGTGCCAGCAGTCCCTCGACGGGGGAACACAATCAGCCCCAGCATTTT
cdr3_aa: CASSPSTGEHNQPQHF

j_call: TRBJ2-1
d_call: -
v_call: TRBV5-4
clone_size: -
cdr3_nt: TGTGCCAGCAGCTCGGAGGCAGGGGCATACAATGAGCAGTTCTTC
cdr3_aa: CASSSEAGAYNEQFF

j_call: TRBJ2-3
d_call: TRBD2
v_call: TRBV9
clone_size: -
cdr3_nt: TGTGCCAGTTCCTTCGGGGGGGGGCCGGATACGCAGTATTTT
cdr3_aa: CASSFGGGPDTQYF

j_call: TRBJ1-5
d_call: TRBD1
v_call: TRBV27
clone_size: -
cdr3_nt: TGTGCCAGCAGATCCGGACAGGGTAGCAATCAGCCCCAGCATTTT
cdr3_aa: CASRSGQGSNQPQHF

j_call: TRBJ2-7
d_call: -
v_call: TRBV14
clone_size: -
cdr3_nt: TGTGCCAGCAGCCAAGTCCGAGGGTTCGAGCAGTACTTC
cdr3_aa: CASSQVRGFEQYF

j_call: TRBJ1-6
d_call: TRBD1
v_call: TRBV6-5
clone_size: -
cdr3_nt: TGTGCCAGCAGGAGCCCGGGACAGGGAACACCCCTCCACTTT
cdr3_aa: CASRSPGQGTPLHF

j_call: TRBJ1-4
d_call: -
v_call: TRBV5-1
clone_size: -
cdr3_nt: TGCGCCAGCAGAGCACGTGCCCAAACTAATGAAAAACTGTTTTTT
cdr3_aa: CASRARAQTNEKLFF

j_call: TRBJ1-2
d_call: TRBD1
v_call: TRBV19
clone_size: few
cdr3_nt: TGTGCCAGTATTTCTCCACAGGGGGCAAGTGGCTACACCTTC
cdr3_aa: CASISPQGASGYTF

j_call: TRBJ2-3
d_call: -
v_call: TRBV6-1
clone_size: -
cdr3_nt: TGTGCCAGCAGCGAACAGACTGCCTTGGGCACAGATACGCAGTATTTT
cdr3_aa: CASSEQTALGTDTQYF